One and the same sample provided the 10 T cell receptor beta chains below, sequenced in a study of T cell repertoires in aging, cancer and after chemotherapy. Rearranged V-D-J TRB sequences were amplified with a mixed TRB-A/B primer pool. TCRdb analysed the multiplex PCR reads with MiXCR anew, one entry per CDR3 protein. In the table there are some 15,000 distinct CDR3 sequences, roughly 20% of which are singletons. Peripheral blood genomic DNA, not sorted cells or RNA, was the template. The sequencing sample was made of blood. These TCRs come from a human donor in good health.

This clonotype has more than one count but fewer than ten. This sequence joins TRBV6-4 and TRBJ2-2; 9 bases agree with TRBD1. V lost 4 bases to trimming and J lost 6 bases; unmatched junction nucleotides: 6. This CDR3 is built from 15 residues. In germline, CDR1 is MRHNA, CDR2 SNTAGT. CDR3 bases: TGTGCCAGCAGTGTTCAGGGACAGGGCTCCGGGGAGCTGTTTTTT. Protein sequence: CASSVQGQGSGELFF.

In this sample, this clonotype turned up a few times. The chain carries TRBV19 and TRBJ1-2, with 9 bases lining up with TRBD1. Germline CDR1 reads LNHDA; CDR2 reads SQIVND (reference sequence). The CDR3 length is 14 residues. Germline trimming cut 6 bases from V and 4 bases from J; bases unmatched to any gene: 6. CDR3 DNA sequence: TGTGCCAGTAGCACCACAGGGGGCTTCTATGGCTACACCTTC. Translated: CASSTTGGFYGYTF.

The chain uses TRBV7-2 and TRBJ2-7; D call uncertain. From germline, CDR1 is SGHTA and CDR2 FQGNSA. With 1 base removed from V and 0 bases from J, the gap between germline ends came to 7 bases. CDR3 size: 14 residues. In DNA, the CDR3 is TGTGCCAGCAGCTTAGTGGGCAGCTCCTACGAGCAGTACTTC. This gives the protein CASSLVGSSYEQYF. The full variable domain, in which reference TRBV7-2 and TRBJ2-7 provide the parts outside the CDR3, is GAGVSQSPSNKVTEKGKDVELRCDPISGHTALYWYRQSLGQGLEFLIYFQGNSAPDKSGLPSDRFSAERTGGSVSTLTIQRTQQEDSAVYLCASSLVGSSYEQYFGPGTRLTVT.

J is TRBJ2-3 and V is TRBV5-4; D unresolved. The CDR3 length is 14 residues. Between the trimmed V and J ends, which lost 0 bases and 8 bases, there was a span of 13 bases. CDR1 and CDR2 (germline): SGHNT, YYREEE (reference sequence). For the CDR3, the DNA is TGTGCCAGCAGCTTGGAATCCTCACTCCTTACGCAGTATTTT. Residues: CASSLESSLLTQYF.

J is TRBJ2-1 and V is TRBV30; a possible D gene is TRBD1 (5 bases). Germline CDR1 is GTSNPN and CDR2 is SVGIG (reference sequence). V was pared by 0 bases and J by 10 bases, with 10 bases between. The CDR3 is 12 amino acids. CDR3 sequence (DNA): TGTGCCTGGAGTGTACAGGCAGGGGAGCAGTTCTTC. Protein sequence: CAWSVQAGEQFF. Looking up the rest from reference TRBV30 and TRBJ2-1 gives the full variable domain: SQTIHQWPATLVQPVGSPLSLECTVEGTSNPNLYWYRQAAGRGLQLLFYSVGIGQISSEVPQNLSASRPQDRQFILSSKKLLLSDSGFYLCAWSVQAGEQFFGPGTRLTVL.

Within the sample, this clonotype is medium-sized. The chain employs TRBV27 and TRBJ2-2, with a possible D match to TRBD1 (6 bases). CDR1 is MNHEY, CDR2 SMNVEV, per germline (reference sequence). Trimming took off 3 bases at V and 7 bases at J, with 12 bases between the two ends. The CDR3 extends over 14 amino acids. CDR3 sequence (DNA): TGTGCCAGCAGTTTCCTCCAGGGGTTCGGGGAGCTGTTTTTT. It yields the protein CASSFLQGFGELFF.

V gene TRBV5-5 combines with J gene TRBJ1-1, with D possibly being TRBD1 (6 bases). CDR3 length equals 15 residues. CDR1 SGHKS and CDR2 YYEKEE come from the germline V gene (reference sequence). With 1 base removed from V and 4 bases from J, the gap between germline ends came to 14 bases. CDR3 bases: TGTGCCAGCAGCTTGTTTAGGGGGACTCCCACTGAAGCTTTCTTT. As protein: CASSLFRGTPTEAFF.

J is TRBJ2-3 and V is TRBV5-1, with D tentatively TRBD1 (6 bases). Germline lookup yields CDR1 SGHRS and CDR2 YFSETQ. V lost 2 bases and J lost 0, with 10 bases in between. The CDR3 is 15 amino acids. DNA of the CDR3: TGCGCCAGCAGCTTCCGGGACATTAGCACAGATACGCAGTATTTT. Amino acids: CASSFRDISTDTQYF.

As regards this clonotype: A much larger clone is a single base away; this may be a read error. The CDR3 region is CASSLGGQVYAEAFF. The CDR3 nucleotides read TGTGCCAGCAGCTTAGGTGGACAAGTGTACGCTGAAGCTTTCTTT. This sequence joins TRBV6-5 and TRBJ1-1; TRBD1 is a possible D gene (5 bases). Germline loops: CDR1 MNHEY, CDR2 SVGAGI. This CDR3 region has 15 residues. The V gene lost 6 bases and the J gene lost 6 bases, with 20 bases spanning the gap.

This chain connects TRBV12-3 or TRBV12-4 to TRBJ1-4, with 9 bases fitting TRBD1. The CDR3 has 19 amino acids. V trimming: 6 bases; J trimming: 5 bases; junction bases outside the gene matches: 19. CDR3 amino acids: CASSPFPLFYRGRNEKLFF. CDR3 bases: TGTGCCAGCAGCCCGTTCCCGTTATTTTACAGGGGGCGCAATGAAAAACTGTTTTTT.